This T cell receptor (beta chain) appears in the sequencing data of a study of blood T cell dynamics during melanoma immunotherapy. Study at large: Metastatic melanoma patients received first-line pembrolizumab or nivolumab plus ipilimumab. Findings of the study overall: PBMC repertoires of eventual disease-control patients split at W3 into clonality or diversity gains.

To note about this clone: Its target is unknown.

The time point: week 3, after first cycle of checkpoint inhibitor. At 12 weeks after first infusion, RECIST 1.1 defined response for most patients. TCRdb's copy holds only in-frame clones and misses some; the assay was immunoSEQ multiplex PCR. The sample contains roughly 10,000 clones, approximately 91% of which appear only once. The clonotype was recovered from a human donor with melanoma. Specimen: blood, collected from a patient treated with checkpoint blockade.

As DNA, the CDR3 is TGTGCCAGCAGCTCCGGACAGGGGGGGTATGGCTACACCTTC. Its translation: CASSSGQGGYGYTF. The rearrangement links TRBV9 to TRBJ1-2; 10 bases match TRBD1. The CDR3 contains 14 residues. CDR1 and CDR2 (germline): SGDLS, YYNGEE. J lost 5 bases, V lost 4 bases, and 5 bases had no gene match. Full variable domain (outside the CDR3, taken from reference TRBV9 and TRBJ1-2): DSGVTQTPKHLITATGQRVTLRCSPRSGDLSVYWYQQSLDQGLQFLIQYYNGEERAKGNILERFSAQQFPDLHSELNLSSLELGDSALYFCASSSGQGGYGYTFGSGTRLTVV.